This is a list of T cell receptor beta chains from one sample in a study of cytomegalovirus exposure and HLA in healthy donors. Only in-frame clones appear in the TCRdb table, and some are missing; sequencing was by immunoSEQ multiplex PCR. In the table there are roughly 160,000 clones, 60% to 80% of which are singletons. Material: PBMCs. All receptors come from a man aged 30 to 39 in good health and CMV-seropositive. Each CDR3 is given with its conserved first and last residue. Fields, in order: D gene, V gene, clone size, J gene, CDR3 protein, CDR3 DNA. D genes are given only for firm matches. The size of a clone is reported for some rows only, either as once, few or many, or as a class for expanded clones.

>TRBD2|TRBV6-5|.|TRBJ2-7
CASKLAGGREQYF
TGTGCCAGCAAACTAGCGGGGGGGCGTGAGCAGTACTTC
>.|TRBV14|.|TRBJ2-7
CASSQEASYEQYF
TGTGCCAGCAGCCAAGAGGCCTCCTACGAGCAGTACTTC
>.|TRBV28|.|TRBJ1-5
CASSLGRAYRDNNQPQHF
TGTGCCAGCAGTTTAGGCCGAGCCTACCGGGACAATAATCAGCCCCAGCATTTT
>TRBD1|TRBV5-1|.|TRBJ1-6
CAIHRGGVCSPLHF
TGCGCCATCCACAGGGGAGGCGTATGTTCACCCCTCCACTTT
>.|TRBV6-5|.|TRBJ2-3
CASLRGDTQYF
TGTGCCAGCTTGAGAGGAGATACGCAGTATTTT
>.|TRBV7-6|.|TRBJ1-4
CASSLVTGGDEKLFF
TGTGCCAGCAGCTTAGTGACGGGTGGAGATGAAAAACTGTTTTTT
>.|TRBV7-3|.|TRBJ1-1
CASSLGHSNTEAFF
TGTGCCAGCAGCTTAGGGCACTCGAACACTGAAGCTTTCTTT
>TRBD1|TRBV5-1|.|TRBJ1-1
CASSLAGTGGFGNTEAFF
TGCGCCAGCAGCTTGGCCGGGACAGGGGGCTTTGGGAACACTGAAGCTTTCTTT
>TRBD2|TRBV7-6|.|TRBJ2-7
CASSPTSGGGREQYF
TGTGCCAGCAGCCCCACTAGCGGGGGGGGAAGGGAGCAGTACTTC
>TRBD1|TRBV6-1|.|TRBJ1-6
CASSWDRGPNSPLHF
TGTGCCAGCAGCTGGGACAGGGGGCCCAATTCACCCCTCCACTTT
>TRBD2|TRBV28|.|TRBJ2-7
CASSLLGTSGRSSYEQYF
TGTGCCAGCAGTTTACTCGGGACTAGCGGGCGAAGCTCCTACGAGCAGTACTTC
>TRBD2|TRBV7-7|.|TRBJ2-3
CASSSSGGALDTQYF
TGTGCCAGCAGCTCAAGCGGGGGGGCCTTAGATACGCAGTATTTT
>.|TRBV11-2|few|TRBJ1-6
CASSLQAPQSPLHF
TGTGCCAGCAGCTTACAGGCGCCCCAGTCACCCCTCCACTTT
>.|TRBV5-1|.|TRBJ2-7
CASARSMSYEQYF
TGCGCCAGCGCGAGATCGATGTCCTACGAGCAGTACTTC
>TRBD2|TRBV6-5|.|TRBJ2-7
CASSYPGGEQYF
TGTGCCAGCAGTTACCCGGGAGGAGAGCAGTACTTC
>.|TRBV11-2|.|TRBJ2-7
CASSSLRNKVYEQYF
TGTGCCAGCAGCTCTCTCAGGAACAAAGTCTACGAGCAGTACTTC
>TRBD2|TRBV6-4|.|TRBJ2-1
CASRPVAGPLYNEQFF
TGTGCCAGCAGACCCGTAGCGGGGCCCCTCTACAATGAGCAGTTCTTC
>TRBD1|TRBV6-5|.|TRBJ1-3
CASSPRQGGNTIYF
TGTGCCAGCAGCCCCCGACAGGGTGGAAACACCATATATTTT
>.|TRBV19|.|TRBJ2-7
CASSPNTYEQYF
TGTGCCAGTAGCCCGAACACCTACGAGCAGTACTTC
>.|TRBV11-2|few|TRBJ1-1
CASRGQGRKAEAFF
TGTGCCAGCAGAGGTCAGGGAAGGAAGGCTGAAGCTTTCTTT
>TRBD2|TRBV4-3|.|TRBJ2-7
CASSQGLWTSEGEQYF
TGCGCCAGCAGCCAAGGGCTTTGGACTAGCGAAGGCGAGCAGTACTTC
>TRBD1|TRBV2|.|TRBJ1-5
CASSRGQKNQPQHF
TGTGCCAGCAGCCGGGGACAGAAAAATCAGCCCCAGCATTTT
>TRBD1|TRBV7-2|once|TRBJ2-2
CASRGQGNTGELFF
TGTGCCAGCAGGGGACAGGGGAACACCGGGGAGCTGTTTTTT
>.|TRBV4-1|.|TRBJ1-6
CASSQDPRDSPLHF
TGCGCCAGCAGCCAAGATCCGAGGGATTCACCCCTCCACTTT
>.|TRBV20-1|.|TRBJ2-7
CTFLLAYEQYF
TGCACCTTCCTCCTTGCCTACGAGCAGTACTTC
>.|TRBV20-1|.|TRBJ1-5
CSAGADQPQHF
TGCAGTGCAGGGGCCGATCAGCCCCAGCATTTT
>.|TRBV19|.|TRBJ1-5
CASSRGTTSNQPQHF
TGTGCCAGTAGTAGGGGGACAACTAGCAATCAGCCCCAGCATTTT
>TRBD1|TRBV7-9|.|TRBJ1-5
CASSRTGATDQPQHF
TGTGCCAGCAGTAGGACAGGGGCAACGGATCAGCCCCAGCATTTT
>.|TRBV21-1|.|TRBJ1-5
CASSARGDGNQPQHF
TGTGCCAGCAGCGCCAGGGGTGATGGCAATCAGCCCCAGCATTTT
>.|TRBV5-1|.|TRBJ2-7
CASSPLGGAYEQYF
TGCGCCAGCAGCCCCCTGGGGGGGGCTTACGAGCAGTACTTC
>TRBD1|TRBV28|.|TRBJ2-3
CASSLGDRATDTQYF
TGTGCCAGCAGTTTAGGGGACAGGGCTACAGATACGCAGTATTTT
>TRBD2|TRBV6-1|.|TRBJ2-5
CASSDLGGEETQYF
TGTGCCAGCAGTGACCTCGGGGGGGAAGAGACCCAGTACTTC
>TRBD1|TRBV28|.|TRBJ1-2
CASSYYRGGGYTF
TGTGCCAGCAGTTACTACAGGGGGGGCGGCTACACCTTC
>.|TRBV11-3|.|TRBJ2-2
CASSLVRGGGGELFF
TGTGCCAGCAGCTTAGTCCGGGGAGGAGGCGGGGAGCTGTTTTTT
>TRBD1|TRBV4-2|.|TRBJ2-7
CASSQGTGFEQYF
TGTGCCAGCAGCCAAGGGACAGGGTTCGAGCAGTACTTC
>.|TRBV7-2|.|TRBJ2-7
CASSLVASVHEQYF
TGTGCCAGCAGCTTAGTAGCTAGCGTCCACGAGCAGTACTTC
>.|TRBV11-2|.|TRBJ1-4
CASSLSPWRRTGKLFF
TGTGCCAGCAGCTTATCGCCCTGGAGGAGAACTGGAAAACTGTTTTTT
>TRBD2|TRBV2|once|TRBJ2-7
CASSYGLAGVQYF
TGTGCCAGCAGTTACGGACTAGCGGGGGTTCAGTACTTC
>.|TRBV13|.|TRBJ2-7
CASSFGGSYEQYF
TGTGCCAGCAGCTTCGGCGGGTCCTACGAGCAGTACTTC
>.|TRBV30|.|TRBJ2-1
CAWRPTQVSSYNEQFF
TGTGCCTGGAGACCAACCCAGGTGAGCTCCTACAATGAGCAGTTCTTC
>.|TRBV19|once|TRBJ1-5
CASSIAGDSNQPQHF
TGTGCCAGTAGTATAGCCGGGGATAGCAATCAGCCCCAGCATTTT
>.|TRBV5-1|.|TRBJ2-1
CASSLVGAGDEQFF
TGCGCCAGCAGCTTGGTCGGGGCAGGGGATGAGCAGTTCTTC
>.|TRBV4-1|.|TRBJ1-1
CASSQGEGRNTEAFF
TGCGCCAGCAGCCAAGGGGAGGGGAGGAACACTGAAGCTTTCTTT
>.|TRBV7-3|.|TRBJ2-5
CASSPGGARQETQYF
TGTGCCAGCAGCCCAGGTGGGGCGAGGCAAGAGACCCAGTACTTC
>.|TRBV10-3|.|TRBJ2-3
CATALDRLDTQYF
TGTGCCACCGCCTTGGACAGACTAGATACGCAGTATTTT
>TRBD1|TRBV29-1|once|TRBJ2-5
CSVAGQGQETQYF
TGCAGCGTTGCGGGACAGGGACAAGAGACCCAGTACTTC